The sample holds one count of the clone carrying this TCR beta chain. Per the authors' pipeline: Estimates of nucleated cell counts were drawn from the amplification of reference gene primers. Data came from immunoSEQ multiplex PCR; TCRdb stores just in-frame clones and leaves some out. The V and J calls and clone size come from that table; D and trimming were worked out from the DNA. This sample has approximately 31,000 clones, with about nine tenths found just once. This record belongs to a study of blood T cell repertoires in COVID-19. At the level of the study: COVID-19 samples collected from the United States, Italy and Spain covered acute and convalescent phases. From T cells, B-cell-depleted T cells, or PBMCs came the material, which was cDNA or gDNA.

The CDR3 is 16 residues long. The V segment lost 4 bases and the J segment 2 bases; nucleotides outside the gene matches: 2. CDR1 and CDR2 (germline): SGHTA, FQGNSA. The TCR originated in a human donor with active COVID-19. The donor label of this sample is uncertain. Sequences were obtained from peripheral blood. V and J are TRBV7-2 and TRBJ2-5, with 15 bases fitting TRBD2. CDR3 region: CASSSGTSGGQETQYF. The CDR3 region has the DNA TGTGCCAGCAGCTCTGGGACTAGCGGGGGGCAAGAGACCCAGTACTTC. Full variable domain (outside the CDR3, taken from reference TRBV7-2 and TRBJ2-5): GAGVSQSPSNKVTEKGKDVELRCDPISGHTALYWYRQSLGQGLEFLIYFQGNSAPDKSGLPSDRFSAERTGGSVSTLTIQRTQQEDSAVYLCASSSGTSGGQETQYFGPGTRLLVL.